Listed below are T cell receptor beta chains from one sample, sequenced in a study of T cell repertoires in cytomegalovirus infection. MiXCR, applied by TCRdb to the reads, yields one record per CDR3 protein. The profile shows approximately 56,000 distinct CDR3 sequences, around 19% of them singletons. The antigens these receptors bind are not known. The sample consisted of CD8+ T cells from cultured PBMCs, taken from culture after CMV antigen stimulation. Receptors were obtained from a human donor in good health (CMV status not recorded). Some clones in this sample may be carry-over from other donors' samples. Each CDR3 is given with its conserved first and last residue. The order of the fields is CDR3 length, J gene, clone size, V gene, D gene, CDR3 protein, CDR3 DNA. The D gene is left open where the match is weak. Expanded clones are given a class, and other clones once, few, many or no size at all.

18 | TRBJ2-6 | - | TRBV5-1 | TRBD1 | CASSLEGFRGTEANVLTF | TGCGCCAGCAGCTTGGAAGGTTTCAGGGGGACAGAGGCCAACGTCCTGACTTTC
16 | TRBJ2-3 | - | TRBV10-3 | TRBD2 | CATLTSGGPGTDTQYF | TGTGCCACGTTGACTAGCGGGGGGCCTGGCACAGATACGCAGTATTTT
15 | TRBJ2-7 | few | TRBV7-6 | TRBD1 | CASSYGTGDTYEQYF | TGTGCCAGCAGCTATGGGACAGGCGATACCTACGAGCAGTACTTC
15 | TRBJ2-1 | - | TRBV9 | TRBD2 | CASSKEERGYNEQFF | TGTGCCAGCTCAAAGGAGGAGCGGGGATACAATGAGCAGTTCTTC
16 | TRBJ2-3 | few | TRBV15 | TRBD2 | CATSRGTSGGADTQYF | TGTGCCACCAGCAGAGGGACTAGCGGGGGTGCAGATACGCAGTATTTT
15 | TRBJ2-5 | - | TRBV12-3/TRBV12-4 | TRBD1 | CASSPGDRGRETQYF | TGTGCCAGCAGCCCTGGGGACAGGGGTAGGGAGACCCAGTACTTC
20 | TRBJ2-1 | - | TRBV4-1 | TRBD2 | CASSQDGSLAGGISYNEQFF | TGCGCCAGCAGCCAAGATGGGAGTCTAGCGGGGGGCATCTCCTACAATGAGCAGTTCTTC
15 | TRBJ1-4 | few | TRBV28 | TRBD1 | CASSLGQGRDEKLFF | TGTGCCAGCAGTCTGGGACAGGGGCGAGACGAAAAACTGTTTTTT
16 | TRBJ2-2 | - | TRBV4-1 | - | CASSSRNSGSTGELFF | TGCGCCAGCAGCTCCCGGAATAGCGGATCCACCGGGGAGCTGTTTTTT
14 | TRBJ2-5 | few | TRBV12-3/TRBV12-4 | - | CASSLGQTQETQYF | TGTGCCAGCAGTCTTGGACAGACCCAAGAGACCCAGTACTTC
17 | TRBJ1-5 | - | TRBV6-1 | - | CASSVGRDRDSNQPQHF | TGTGCCAGCAGTGTCGGAAGAGATCGGGATAGCAATCAGCCCCAGCATTTT
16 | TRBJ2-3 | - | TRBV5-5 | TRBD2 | CASSLVGGGSTDTQYF | TGTGCCAGCAGCTTGGTTGGCGGGGGGTCGACAGATACGCAGTATTTT
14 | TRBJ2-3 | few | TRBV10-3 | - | CAISDGQGADTQYF | TGTGCCATCAGTGACGGGCAGGGCGCAGATACGCAGTATTTT
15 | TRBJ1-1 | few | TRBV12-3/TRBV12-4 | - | CASSSPGGGPTEAFF | TGTGCCAGCAGTTCCCCCGGGGGGGGCCCCACTGAAGCTTTCTTT
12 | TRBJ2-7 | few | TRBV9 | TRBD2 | CASAGGGYEQYF | TGTGCCTCGGCCGGGGGGGGCTACGAGCAGTACTTC
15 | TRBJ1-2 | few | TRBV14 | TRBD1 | CASSQDPGGAYGYTF | TGTGCCAGCAGCCAAGATCCAGGGGGCGCCTATGGCTACACCTTC
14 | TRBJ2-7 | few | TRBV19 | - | CASSIAPGVYEQYF | TGTGCCAGTAGTATAGCCCCCGGGGTCTACGAGCAGTACTTC
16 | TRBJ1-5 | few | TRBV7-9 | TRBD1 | CASSSAVRGLIQPQHF | TGTGCCAGCAGCTCAGCTGTGAGGGGGCTTATTCAGCCCCAGCATTTT
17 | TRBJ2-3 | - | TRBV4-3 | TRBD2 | CASSQIAGGDSAYTQYF | TGCGCCAGCAGCCAGATAGCGGGGGGCGATTCCGCCTATACGCAGTATTTT
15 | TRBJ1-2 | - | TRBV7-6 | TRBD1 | CASSPPRDRGRGYTF | TGTGCCAGCAGCCCTCCCCGGGACAGGGGACGTGGCTACACCTTC
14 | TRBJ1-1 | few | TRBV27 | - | CASSLSGVNTEAFF | TGTGCCAGCAGTTTATCCGGAGTTAACACTGAAGCTTTCTTT
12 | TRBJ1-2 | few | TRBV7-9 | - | CASSLGRDGYTF | TGTGCCAGCAGCCTCGGACGGGATGGCTACACCTTC
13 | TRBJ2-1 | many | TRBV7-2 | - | CASSSDSYNEQFF | TGTGCCAGCAGCTCAGACAGCTACAATGAGCAGTTCTTC
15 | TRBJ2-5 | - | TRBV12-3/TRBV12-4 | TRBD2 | CASSLADYGGETQYF | TGTGCCAGCAGTCTAGCGGACTATGGAGGGGAGACCCAGTACTTC
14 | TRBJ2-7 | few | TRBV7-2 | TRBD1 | CASSLRDRENEQYF | TGTGCCAGCAGCTTGAGGGACAGGGAAAACGAGCAGTACTTC
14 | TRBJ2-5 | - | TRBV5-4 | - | CASSPLPERETQYF | TGTGCCAGCAGTCCCTTACCCGAGCGGGAGACCCAGTACTTC
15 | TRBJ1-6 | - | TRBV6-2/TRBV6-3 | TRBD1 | CASTPDRGWNSPLHF | TGTGCCAGCACCCCAGACAGGGGTTGGAATTCACCCCTCCACTTT
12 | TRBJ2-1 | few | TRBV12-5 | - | CASGLGGPEQFF | TGTGCTAGTGGTTTGGGTGGACCCGAGCAGTTCTTC
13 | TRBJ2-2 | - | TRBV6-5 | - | CASSPDRTGELFF | TGTGCCAGCAGTCCCGACCGGACCGGGGAGCTGTTTTTT
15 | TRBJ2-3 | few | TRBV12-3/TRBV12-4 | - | CASSPWDRSTDTQYF | TGTGCCAGCAGCCCTTGGGACCGCAGTACAGATACGCAGTATTTT
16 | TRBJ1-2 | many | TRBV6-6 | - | CASSYLARGDEDGYTF | TGTGCCAGCAGTTACTTGGCTCGGGGAGATGAGGATGGCTACACCTTC
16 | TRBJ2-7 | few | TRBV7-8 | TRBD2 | CASSPQTSSGGYEQYF | TGTGCCAGCAGCCCACAGACTTCTAGCGGGGGATACGAGCAGTACTTC
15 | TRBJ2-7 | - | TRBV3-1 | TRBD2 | CASSQEAGNSYEQYF | TGTGCCAGCAGCCAAGAAGCGGGGAATTCCTACGAGCAGTACTTC
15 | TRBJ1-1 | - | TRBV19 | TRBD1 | CASSSLQGASAEAFF | TGTGCCAGTAGTTCCCTACAGGGGGCGTCGGCTGAAGCTTTCTTT
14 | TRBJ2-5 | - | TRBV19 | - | CASSINGRQETQYF | TGTGCCAGTAGTATAAACGGACGACAAGAGACCCAGTACTTC
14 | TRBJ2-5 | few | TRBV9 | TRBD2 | CASSLGGDQETQYF | TGTGCCAGCAGCCTTGGGGGGGACCAAGAGACCCAGTACTTC
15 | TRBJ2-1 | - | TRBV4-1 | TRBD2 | CASSPRGDSYNEQFF | TGCGCCAGCAGCCCCCGGGGGGACTCCTACAATGAGCAGTTCTTC
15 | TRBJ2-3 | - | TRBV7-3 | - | CASSLNGPIMDTQYF | TGTGCCAGCAGCTTAAACGGACCCATAATGGATACGCAGTATTTT
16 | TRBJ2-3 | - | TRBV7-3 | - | CASSLFRVGSTDTQYF | TGTGCCAGCAGCTTATTTCGTGTAGGGAGCACAGATACGCAGTATTTT
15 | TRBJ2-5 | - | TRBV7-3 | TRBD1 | CASSPSGQGQETQYF | TGTGCCAGCAGCCCGTCGGGACAGGGGCAAGAGACCCAGTACTTC
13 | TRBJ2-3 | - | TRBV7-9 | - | CASSLPSRDTQYF | TGTGCCAGCAGCTTACCGAGCAGGGATACGCAGTATTTT
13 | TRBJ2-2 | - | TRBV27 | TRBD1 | CVSGGQGIGELFF | TGTGTCTCCGGTGGACAGGGAATCGGGGAGCTGTTTTTT
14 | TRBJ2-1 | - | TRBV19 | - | CASSQYSSYNEQFF | TGTGCCAGTAGCCAATATAGCTCCTACAATGAGCAGTTCTTC
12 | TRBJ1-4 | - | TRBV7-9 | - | CASSLTNEKLFF | TGTGCCAGCAGCCTAACTAATGAAAAACTGTTTTTT
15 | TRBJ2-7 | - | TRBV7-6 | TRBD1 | CASSLGGTGVSEQYF | TGTGCCAGCAGCTTAGGAGGGACAGGGGTTAGCGAGCAGTACTTC
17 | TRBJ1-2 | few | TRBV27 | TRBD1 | CASRGDRVIAGSYGYTF | TGTGCCAGCAGGGGGGACAGGGTGATTGCGGGAAGCTATGGCTACACCTTC
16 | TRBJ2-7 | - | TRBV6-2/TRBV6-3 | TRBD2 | CASSYSRLAGDYEQYF | TGTGCCAGCAGTTACTCGAGACTAGCGGGGGATTACGAGCAGTACTTC
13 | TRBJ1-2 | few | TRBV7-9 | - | CASSPGGVYGYTF | TGTGCCAGCAGCCCCGGTGGGGTCTATGGCTACACCTTC
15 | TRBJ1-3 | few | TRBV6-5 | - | CASSYGRYSGNTIYF | TGTGCCAGCAGTTACGGAAGATACTCTGGAAACACCATATATTTT
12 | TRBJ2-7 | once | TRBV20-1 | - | CSGEGGSHEQYF | TGCAGTGGTGAGGGGGGATCCCACGAGCAGTACTTC
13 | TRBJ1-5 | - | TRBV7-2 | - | CASSDGGAQPQHF | TGTGCCAGCAGCGACGGGGGGGCTCAGCCCCAGCATTTT